This TCR beta chain is from a study of shared clonotypes between healthy human individuals. Study as a whole: Contributing individuals were two females and a few males aged 18 to 49. Three plates each covered CD4 naive and memory; CD8 naive two, CD8 memory one.

Recent vaccinations or acute infections were absent in the healthy HIV-negative adult donors. Turning to this clone: The antigen is not known.

Clones were read by immunoSEQ multiplex PCR, and TCRdb kept only the in-frame ones, dropping some. Of a few million clones listed, approximately 93% are singletons. Findings and caveats of the study: The study found about 5% of naive CD4 clonotypes shared across a handful of donors.

Material for sequencing was naive CD4+ T cells from PBMCs. Subset reported: CD45RA+ positively selected. This TCR was recovered from a man between 18 and 29 years old in good health. Some clones in this sample may be carry-over from other donors' samples.

CDR3 region: CASSMRSYEQYF. The CDR3 DNA reads as TGTGCCAGCAGCATGCGATCCTACGAGCAGTACTTC. This rearrangement joins TRBV6-1 to TRBJ2-7; D call uncertain. The CDR3 covers 12 residues. The germline V gene has CDR1 MNHNS and CDR2 SASEGT. V lost 6 bases and J lost 1, with 7 bases in between.